This T cell receptor (beta chain) was retrieved from a study of prognosis after radiotherapy for stage I lung cancer. Study-wide background: Every patient with non-small cell lung cancer was judged medically inoperable. Among the patients, several had squamous cell carcinoma and about 12 had adenocarcinoma.

Genomic DNA was the source, and TCR beta CDR3 was amplified from it by two-round multiplex PCR. First-round PCR employed TRBV- and TRBJ-specific primers for each gene. MiXCR, applied by TCRdb to the multiplex PCR reads, yields one record per CDR3 protein. The sample shows roughly 23,000 distinct CDR3 sequences, 35% to 45% of them seen only once. The TCR sequence derives from a donor at least 50 years old with non-small cell lung cancer. Material: PBMCs, obtained before or after stereotactic body radiation therapy (not recorded which).

CDR3 region: CSVDPAGLYNEQFF. The CDR3 coding sequence is TGCAGCGTTGACCCAGCGGGGCTCTACAATGAGCAGTTCTTC. The rearrangement joins TRBV29-1 to TRBJ2-1; the match to TRBD2 covers 7 bases. The CDR3 contains 14 residues. CDR1 is SQVTM, CDR2 ANQGSEA, per germline. V lost 3 bases to trimming and J lost 3 bases; unmatched junction nucleotides: 5.